Following are 18 T cell receptor beta chains from one sample sequenced in a study of blood T cell repertoires in COVID-19 (dated by TCRdb to 2020 to 2021). The library relied on the immunoSEQ multiplex PCR assay. TCRdb retrieved this table from immuneACCESS and kept in-frame rearrangements only. Not all clones are present; in checked studies, unresolved V genes account for under half, and no reason is known for the remainder. Present in this sample are approximately 140,000 clones, under 85% of which were seen just once. Approximately 8.7% of the sample rests with the top ten. Sequenced material: peripheral blood. These receptors were obtained from a man in his forties or fifties with active or convalescent COVID-19.

In the case of this clone: Other DNA sequences in the same sample also yield this CDR3. This chain uses TRBV5-1 with TRBJ1-4, with TRBD1 as a possible D gene (5 bases). The CDR3 runs 14 residues. V was pared by 0 bases and J by 8 bases, with 11 bases between. Germline loops: CDR1 SGHRS, CDR2 YFSETQ. This chain's CDR3 is CASSLGQGREKLFF. In DNA, the CDR3 is TGCGCCAGCAGCTTGGGTCAGGGTCGGGAAAAACTGTTTTTT.

This chain uses TRBV5-1 with TRBJ1-5; 10 nucleotides agree with TRBD1. CDR3 length equals 15 residues. V lost 4 bases and J lost 7; bases outside the gene matches: 8. Per the germline V gene, CDR1 is SGHRS and CDR2 is YFSETQ. The CDR3 here is CASSPGTGEGQPQHF. The CDR3 nucleotides are TGCGCCAGCAGCCCGGGGACAGGGGAGGGGCAGCCCCAGCATTTT.

The chain recombines TRBV5-1 with TRBJ1-1; D unresolved. CDR1 and CDR2 from the germline V gene are SGHRS and YFSETQ. The germline V and J ends were trimmed by 2 bases and 1 base, with 12 bases remaining between them. This CDR3 is built from 15 residues. CDR3 loop: CASSFNTNANTEAFF. CDR3 sequence (DNA): TGCGCCAGCAGCTTTAACACAAACGCGAACACTGAAGCTTTCTTT.

This chain joins TRBV11-1 and TRBJ2-1, with TRBD1 matching 9 bases. The CDR3 contains 13 residues. With 5 bases clipped from V and 9 bases from J, the junction kept 5 bases outside the gene matches. Germline V gene sequence: CDR1 SGHAT, CDR2 FQDESV (reference sequence). In DNA form, the CDR3 reads TGTGCCAGCAGCCGTACAGGGGGCGGTGAGCAGTTCTTC. This encodes CASSRTGGGEQFF.

The rearrangement joins TRBV4-3 to TRBJ1-6; unclear D gene. Germline lookup yields CDR1 LGHNA and CDR2 YSLEER. There are 20 residues in the CDR3. The germline V and J ends were trimmed by 0 bases and 0 bases, with 18 bases remaining between them. CDR3 protein: CASSQDAVGRSSSYNSPLHF. As DNA, the CDR3 is TGCGCCAGCAGCCAAGATGCGGTAGGGAGAAGCAGCTCCTATAATTCACCCCTCCACTTT.

The gene calls are TRBV6-5 and TRBJ1-1; 7 positions match TRBD1. CDR1 is MNHEY, CDR2 SVGAGI, per germline. The V segment lost 6 bases and the J segment 1 base; nucleotides outside the gene matches: 5. CDR3 length: 14 residues. In nucleotides, the CDR3 is TGTGCCAGCAGGCAGGGACAGCGGAACACTGAAGCTTTCTTT. Amino acids: CASRQGQRNTEAFF.

A few counts support this clone. CDR3 residues: CAIHEPGLITDTQYF. In DNA, the CDR3 is TGTGCCATCCATGAACCGGGACTGATCACAGATACGCAGTATTTT. The chain has TRBV10-3 and TRBJ2-3, with D perhaps TRBD2 (6 bases). Germline CDR1 and CDR2: ENHRY and SYGVKD. The CDR3 runs to 15 residues. Trimming took 8 bases from V and 2 from J, leaving 17 bases between them.

The CDR3 coding sequence is TGTGCCAGCAGCCAAGGGGGACTACCCACGGAGACCCAGTACTTC. Its protein product is CASSQGGLPTETQYF. V gene TRBV3-1 (or the pseudogene TRBV3-2) combines with J gene TRBJ2-5; 7 nucleotides match TRBD2. J gave up 5 bases and V 1 base, and 7 bases lay outside the gene matches. This CDR3 is built from 15 residues. Germline lookup yields CDR1 LGHDT and CDR2 YNNKEL (reference sequence).

The genes are TRBV9 and TRBJ2-2; 7 bases line up with TRBD2. With V trimmed by 5 bases and J by 7 bases, 14 bases remained unmatched. Germline assignment: CDR1 SGDLS and CDR2 YYNGEE. This CDR3 is built from 16 residues. Here the CDR3 DNA reads TGTGCCAGCAGAAAAACGGCGGGGCTAGCGGACGGGGAGCTGTTTTTT. This codes for CASRKTAGLADGELFF.

This clone appeared once. The chain uses TRBV18 and TRBJ2-7; 9 nucleotides align to TRBD1. Trimming took 3 bases from V and 5 from J; bases not matched to a gene: 2. CDR3 length: 13 residues. Germline V gives CDR1 KGHSH, CDR2 LQKENI. CDR3 region: CASSPTGGDEQYF. CDR3 nucleotide sequence: TGTGCCAGCTCACCCACAGGGGGCGACGAGCAGTACTTC.

V is TRBV27 and J is TRBJ1-1, with TRBD1 identical over 9 bases. With 6 bases clipped from V and 4 bases from J, the junction kept 3 bases outside the gene matches. The CDR3 extends over 13 amino acids. Per germline, CDR1 MNHEY and CDR2 SMNVEV (reference sequence). DNA for the CDR3: TGTGCCAGCAGCCGACAGGGGGGCACTGAAGCTTTCTTT. It translates to CASSRQGGTEAFF.

The rearrangement links TRBV19 to TRBJ2-7; D might be TRBD1 (5 bases). Trimming left V 3 bases short and J 4 bases short, with 16 bases between. Germline assignment: CDR1 LNHDA and CDR2 SQIVND (reference sequence). The CDR3 runs 15 residues. For the CDR3, the DNA is TGTGCCAGTAGTATGAGCGACGGCAGGGTTTACGAGCAGTACTTC. Amino acids: CASSMSDGRVYEQYF.

The CDR3 is CASSSEGRGLGLQYF. The CDR3 nucleotides read TGTGCCAGCAGCTCAGAGGGAAGGGGGCTGGGCCTTCAGTACTTC. The genes are TRBV9 and TRBJ2-4, with 7 bases lining up with TRBD1. Germline CDR1 SGDLS, CDR2 YYNGEE. Trimming removed 4 bases from V and 11 bases from J; junction bases left unmatched: 15. The CDR3 covers 15 residues. The complete variable domain, with remaining parts taken from reference TRBV9 and TRBJ2-4, reads DSGVTQTPKHLITATGQRVTLRCSPRSGDLSVYWYQQSLDQGLQFLIQYYNGEERAKGNILERFSAQQFPDLHSELNLSSLELGDSALYFCASSSEGRGLGLQYFGAGTRLSVL.

The chain has TRBV19 and TRBJ1-4; TRBD1 might be the D (6 bases). The germline V gene encodes CDR1 LNHDA and CDR2 SQIVND (reference sequence). The V end was cut by 5 bases, the J end by 4 bases, with 11 bases between. This CDR3 has 14 amino acids. The chain's CDR3 is CASSLDRLNEKLFF. The DNA of the CDR3 is TGTGCCAGTAGTCTCGACAGGCTTAATGAAAAACTGTTTTTT.

V gene TRBV6-6 combines with J gene TRBJ1-1; TRBD1 matches at 7 bases. The CDR3 length is 14 residues. Germline loops: CDR1 MNHNY, CDR2 SVGAGI (reference sequence). J lost 5 bases, V lost 6 bases, and 9 bases had no gene match. The CDR3: CASRREQGRTEAFF. For the CDR3, the DNA is TGTGCCAGCAGGCGGGAACAGGGGAGGACTGAAGCTTTCTTT.

The chain combines TRBV6-5 with TRBJ2-7, with a possible D match to TRBD1 (5 bases). This CDR3 has 14 residues. Trimming pared 6 bases from V and 0 bases from J, leaving 12 bases between. From germline, CDR1 is MNHEY and CDR2 SVGAGI. DNA of the CDR3: TGTGCCAGCAGGAGGACATCTCCCTCCTACGAGCAGTACTTC. This codes for CASRRTSPSYEQYF.

J is TRBJ2-1 and V is TRBV11-2; 13 nucleotides agree with TRBD2. The CDR3 length is 15 residues. Germline V gene sequence: CDR1 SGHAT, CDR2 FQNNGV. Unmatched junction bases numbered 5, after V lost 4 bases and J lost 8 bases. In nucleotides, the CDR3 is TGTGCCAGCAGCTATACTAGCGGGGGGGCCTATGAGCAGTTCTTC. Translation: CASSYTSGGAYEQFF.

The CDR3 sequence is CSAGGQGAREQYF. The CDR3 DNA is TGCAGCGCCGGGGGACAGGGGGCGCGCGAGCAGTACTTC. The rearrangement links TRBV29-1 to TRBJ2-7; 12 bases agree with TRBD1. Trimming took 7 bases from V and 6 from J; bases not matched to a gene: 7. The CDR3 is 13 residues long. Germline V lookup: CDR1 SQVTM, CDR2 ANQGSEA.